This TCR beta chain was profiled in a study of cytomegalovirus exposure and HLA in healthy donors. Amplification used 60 Vbeta primers and 13 Jbeta primers. Clones were read by immunoSEQ multiplex PCR, and TCRdb kept only the in-frame ones, dropping some. The repertoire holds roughly 140,000 clones, less than 85% seen once, with 6.8% in the top ten. The sequence was obtained from a man between 40 and 49 years old in good health and CMV-seropositive. The specimen sequenced was PBMCs.

CDR3 region: CASRTSGGRTDTQYF. The CDR3 DNA sequence: TGTGCCAGCAGGACTAGCGGGGGGCGGACAGATACGCAGTATTTT. This chain links TRBV2 with TRBJ2-3; 13 bases fit TRBD2. Germline V gene data show CDR1 as SNHLY and CDR2 as FYNNEI. Trimming removed 6 bases from V and 3 bases from J; junction bases left unmatched: 3. CDR3 length equals 15 residues.